The 12 T cell receptor beta chains below all came from one sample that was sequenced in a study of STAT3 mutations in large granular lymphocyte leukemia. General study findings and limits: Every T-LGLL patient had at least one immunodominant TCRbeta clonotype.

Libraries were prepared by immunoSEQ multiplex PCR; TCRdb keeps only in-frame clonotypes and omits some of them. The sample contains 40,000 to 50,000 clones, roughly 77% of which appear only once. These receptors lack a known antigen. Sequenced material: PBMCs. The receptor source for this set is a human donor with T large granular lymphocyte leukemia. Some clones in this sample may be carry-over from other donors' samples.

The V call is TRBV7-9, the J call TRBJ1-4; no definite D call. The germline V and J ends were trimmed by 3 bases and 3 bases, with 8 bases remaining between them. The CDR3 spans 14 residues. Germline CDR1 reads SEHNR; CDR2 reads FQNEAQ (reference sequence). Here the CDR3 DNA reads TGTGCCAGCAGCTTGTTCGGTCCTAATGAAAAACTGTTTTTT. This encodes CASSLFGPNEKLFF.

This rearrangement joins TRBV7-9 to TRBJ2-1; no definite D call. CDR1 and CDR2 (germline): SEHNR, FQNEAQ (reference sequence). This CDR3 region has 13 residues. The V end was cut by 4 bases, the J end by 2 bases, with 6 bases between. The CDR3 reads CASSSDAYNEQFF. The CDR3 bases are TGTGCCAGCAGCTCAGATGCCTACAATGAGCAGTTCTTC.

This clone has a handful of counts. This rearrangement joins TRBV7-9 to TRBJ1-1; a weak D match, TRBD1 (6 bases). There are 13 residues in the CDR3. Trimming left V 6 bases short and J 6 bases short, with 14 bases between. Per the germline V gene, CDR1 is SEHNR and CDR2 is FQNEAQ (reference sequence). The CDR3, as DNA: TGTGCCAGCAGTCCCCGGGGGGCGGCTGAAGCTTTCTTT. Translation: CASSPRGAAEAFF.

For the CDR3, the DNA is TGCGCCAGCAGCTTCTCGACAAACCGGACTAGCGGGGACACAGATACGCAGTATTTT. It yields the protein CASSFSTNRTSGDTDTQYF. V usage is TRBV5-1 and J usage is TRBJ2-3; 12 positions match TRBD2. The V gene's germline CDR1 is SGHRS and CDR2 YFSETQ. The junction had 12 bases not matched to a gene; V was cut back by 2 bases and J by 2 bases. The CDR3 totals 19 residues.

This sequence joins TRBV18 and TRBJ2-2; D is unresolved. Per germline, CDR1 KGHSH and CDR2 LQKENI. The CDR3 length is 14 residues. V was trimmed by 6 bases and J by 5 bases, leaving 13 bases between them. In DNA, the CDR3 is TGTGCCAGCTCCCTCCAACTCCAGACCGGGGAGCTGTTTTTT. Amino acid sequence: CASSLQLQTGELFF. The full variable domain, completed using reference TRBV18 and TRBJ2-2, is NAGVMQNPRHLVRRRGQEARLRCSPMKGHSHVYWYRQLPEEGLKFMVYLQKENIIDESGMPKERFSAEFPKEGPSILRIQQVVRGDSAAYFCASSLQLQTGELFFGEGSRLTVL.

In this sample, this clone turned up once. The gene calls are TRBV5-1 and TRBJ2-1, with 10 bases matching TRBD1. In germline, CDR1 is SGHRS, CDR2 YFSETQ. V gave up 0 bases and J gave up 4 bases; unmatched junction bases: 1. The CDR3 covers 15 residues. In nucleotides, the CDR3 is TGCGCCAGCAGCTTGGGGGGACAGGGGTACAATGAGCAGTTCTTC. Its translation: CASSLGGQGYNEQFF.

The chain employs TRBV6-5 and TRBJ1-1, with D possibly matching TRBD1 (5 bases). Between the trimmed V and J ends, which lost 0 bases and 3 bases, there was a span of 5 bases. The CDR3 extends over 13 amino acids. The germline V gene encodes CDR1 MNHEY and CDR2 SVGAGI. The CDR3 DNA reads TGTGCCAGCAGTTACTCCAGGGACACTGAAGCTTTCTTT. Its protein product is CASSYSRDTEAFF.

This clone was seen only once. The chain uses TRBV10-3 and TRBJ2-1; 8 positions agree with TRBD1. This CDR3 has 15 residues. The V gene end was trimmed by 7 bases and the J gene end by 5 bases; junction bases not matched to a gene: 10. Looked up from germline, CDR1 is ENHRY and CDR2 is SYGVKD. The CDR3 loop reads CAITRDRTNHNEQFF. DNA for the CDR3: TGTGCCATCACCAGGGACAGGACCAATCACAATGAGCAGTTCTTC.

V and J are TRBV7-9 and TRBJ2-5, with TRBD1 matching 8 bases. This CDR3 is 13 amino acids long. V lost 3 bases, J lost 4 bases, and 1 base stayed unmatched. Germline CDR1 and CDR2: SEHNR and FQNEAQ (reference sequence). CDR3 amino acids: CASSFGTGETQYF. CDR3 DNA: TGTGCCAGCAGCTTCGGGACAGGAGAGACCCAGTACTTC.

V gene TRBV7-8 combines with J gene TRBJ2-7, with TRBD1 matching 7 bases. This CDR3 comprises 14 residues. Germline lookup yields CDR1 SGHVS and CDR2 FQNEAQ. Trimming took 5 bases from V and 0 from J; bases not matched to a gene: 4. The chain's CDR3 is CASSVRDSSYEQYF. The CDR3 DNA reads TGTGCCAGCAGCGTAAGGGACAGCTCCTACGAGCAGTACTTC.

This chain connects TRBV7-2 to TRBJ1-3; D is uncertain. Deletions cut 3 bases from V and 0 bases from J, with 9 bases between. This CDR3 is built from 15 residues. Germline assignment: CDR1 SGHTA and CDR2 FQGNSA. In nucleotides, the CDR3 is TGTGCCAGCAGCTTCGACCCAAACTCTGGAAACACCATATATTTT. Encoded protein: CASSFDPNSGNTIYF. The variable domain in full, completed from reference TRBV7-2 and TRBJ1-3, reads GAGVSQSPSNKVTEKGKDVELRCDPISGHTALYWYRQSLGQGLEFLIYFQGNSAPDKSGLPSDRFSAERTGGSVSTLTIQRTQQEDSAVYLCASSFDPNSGNTIYFGEGSWLTVV.

The chain is built from TRBV7-9 and TRBJ1-2; D remains ambiguous. Germline V gene data show CDR1 as SEHNR and CDR2 as FQNEAQ (reference sequence). V lost 2 bases to trimming and J lost 6 bases, with 10 bases between them. The CDR3 is 13 amino acids. CDR3 amino acids: CASSLSRGNGYTF. For the CDR3, the DNA is TGTGCCAGCAGCTTATCACGGGGTAATGGCTACACCTTC.